This T cell receptor beta chain comes out of a study of T cells after yellow fever vaccination (dated by TCRdb to between 2017 and 2020). Study-level background: Libraries from fractions with low cell numbers were prepared with the SMART-Seq v4 Ultra Low Input RNA kit. Blood was drawn at multiple timepoints before and after primary and secondary immunization, with bulk PBMC replicates and cell subsets isolated. To follow T-cell clones before and after primary and booster YFV17D yellow fever vaccination, bulk TCR alpha and beta repertoires were sequenced over time. Two healthy male donors, one aged 18 to 30 and one aged 30 to 40 years, were included in the cohort.

The meaning of the sample's treatment or condition label: live attenuated yellow fever vaccine strain. PBMCs were isolated from peripheral blood using a standard Ficoll-Paque protocol. CD4 and CD8 T-cell fractions were isolated with Dynabeads CD4 and CD8 positive selection kits. TriZol was used to extract RNA from bulk PBMCs, from CD4 and CD8 fractions, and from dextramer-positive and dextramer-negative fractions. At the junction V is shortened by 6 bases and J by 4 bases; bases outside the gene matches: 11. The CDR3, cysteine through phenylalanine, is 16 amino acids long. Kept here is only the CDR3 DNA, which spans 48 bases and is read in frame from base 1. For CDR1 and CDR2, the germline V gene lists SQVTM and ANQGSEA. What the study reported, not specific to this receptor: A small share of clonotypes was detected in both CD4 and CD8 compartments, with the overlap likely arising from convergent recombination. Computational filtering was required because FACS-sorted repertoires could contain abundant contaminating clonotypes from the bulk population. After the booster, most clones that had expanded after primary vaccination were detected again (approximately 95% of CD4 and under 90% of CD8), suggesting broad maintenance of memory. Because the study included only a couple of donors, the extent to which the findings can be generalized is limited. The secondary T-cell response was weaker than the primary response but faster, peaking on day 5 instead of day 15.

Sequencing was carried out with an Illumina NovaSeq 6000. TCR cDNA was synthesized by 5'RACE template switching, through which a universal primer site and unique molecular identifiers were introduced. Priming for cDNA synthesis came from both the TCR alpha and TCR beta constant segments. Two PCR steps were used to amplify libraries, with sample barcodes and sequencing adapters being added in the second step. Sequencing of libraries was performed on Illumina HiSeq 2500 (2x100 bp) or NovaSeq (2x150 bp). On the study's bioinformatics: MIGEC handled demultiplexing of reads and collapsing into UMI consensus sequences, while MiXCR performed V(D)J alignment. Vaccine-responding clonotypes were defined with edgeR using replicate PBMC samples, requiring FDR below 0.01 and a log2 fold change above 5 up to day 15. CD4 or CD8 identity was assigned to each bulk clonotype according to whether the clonotype was present at higher abundance in the sequenced CD4 repertoire or the sequenced CD8 repertoire. TCRdb passed the public sequencing reads through fastp at Q25 and MiXCR, retaining productive beta sequences. Rows matching on CDR3 protein sequence are summarized as one entry with the most common DNA and genes. TCRdb, rather than the study authors, made the V and J calls. This sample holds some 170,000 distinct CDR3 sequences; approximately 10% were observed only once. The ten largest clones capture roughly 33% of the sample.

This clonotype was observed at least ten times. No cognate antigen has been identified for it. Base-call qualities are not available, and no considerably larger clone is one nucleotide away. The receptor chain draws on TRBV29-1 and TRBJ2-5; 13 middle bases align to TRBD2. This receptor was taken from a man younger than 35 who received the YFV17D yellow fever vaccine. This material consisted of CD8+ T cells sorted from PBMCs, taken 45 days after the yellow fever booster vaccination. The nucleotide sequence reads TGCAGCGTCGAAAGGGGACTAGCGGGATGGAGAGAGACCCAGTACTTC. Translated, this gives CSVERGLAGWRETQYF.